The entry below describes one T cell receptor (beta chain). The protocol was immunoSEQ multiplex PCR, while the TCRdb copy is restricted to in-frame clones and leaves out a portion. The sample yields under 300,000 clones, around nine tenths seen once. This sample stems from a study of blood T cell repertoires in COVID-19. This CDR3 has 13 residues. Per the germline V gene, CDR1 is GTSNPN and CDR2 is SVGIG (reference sequence). Trimming removed 4 bases at V and 7 bases at J, with 13 bases between. What was sequenced was PBMCs or T cells enriched from blood (not recorded which). The rearrangement uses TRBV30 and TRBJ2-2; D unresolved. The sequence was collected from an older woman who had recovered from COVID-19. The CDR3, as DNA: TGTGCCTGGAATTTTAACAGTGACGGGGAGCTGTTTTTT. Translated: CAWNFNSDGELFF.